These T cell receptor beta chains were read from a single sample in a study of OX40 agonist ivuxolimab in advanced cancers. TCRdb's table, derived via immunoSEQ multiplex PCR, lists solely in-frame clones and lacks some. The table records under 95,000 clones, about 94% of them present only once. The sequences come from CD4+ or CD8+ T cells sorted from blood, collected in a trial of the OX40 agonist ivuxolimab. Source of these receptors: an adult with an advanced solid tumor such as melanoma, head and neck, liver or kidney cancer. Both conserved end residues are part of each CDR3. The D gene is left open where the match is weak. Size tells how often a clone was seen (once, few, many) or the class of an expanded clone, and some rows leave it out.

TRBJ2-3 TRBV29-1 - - CSVEGSDYLRDTQYF TGCAGCGTTGAAGGCAGTGATTACCTGCGGGATACGCAGTATTTT
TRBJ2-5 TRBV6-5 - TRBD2 CASKPSGATQETQYF TGTGCCAGCAAGCCTAGCGGAGCCACACAAGAGACCCAGTACTTC
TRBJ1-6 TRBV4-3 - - CASSQSPASSYNSPLHF TGCGCCAGCAGCCAATCTCCGGCGAGCTCCTATAATTCACCCCTCCACTTT
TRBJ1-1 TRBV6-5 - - CASTRNLNTEAFF TGTGCCAGCACCAGGAACTTGAACACTGAAGCTTTCTTT
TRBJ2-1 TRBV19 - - CASSISSPAYNEQFF TGTGCCAGTAGTATATCTTCCCCGGCCTACAATGAGCAGTTCTTC
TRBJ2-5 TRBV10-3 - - CAISPLEAGHETQYF TGTGCCATCAGTCCGCTAGAAGCGGGCCACGAGACCCAGTACTTC
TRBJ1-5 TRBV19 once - CASSILRGRDQPQHF TGTGCCAGCTCAATTCTTCGGGGGCGGGATCAGCCCCAGCATTTT
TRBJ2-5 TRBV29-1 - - CSVGRETQYF TGCAGCGTTGGCCGGGAGACCCAGTACTTC
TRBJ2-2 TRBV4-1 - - CASSQEGHPRGSPGELFF TGCGCCAGCAGCCAAGAGGGACACCCTAGAGGGTCCCCCGGGGAGCTGTTTTTT
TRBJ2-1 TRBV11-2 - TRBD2 CASSSDSSTGLADRNEQFF TGTGCCAGCAGCTCAGACTCCTCTACGGGACTAGCGGACCGCAATGAGCAGTTCTTC
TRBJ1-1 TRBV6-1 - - CASSVPGLLKLGTEAFF TGTGCCAGCAGTGTACCGGGACTTCTCAAGTTGGGCACTGAAGCTTTCTTT
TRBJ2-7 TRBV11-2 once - CASSSDSLAYEQYF TGTGCCAGCAGCTCGGACAGCTTAGCCTACGAGCAGTACTTC
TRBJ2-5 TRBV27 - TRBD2 CASSLWAGDSETQYF TGTGCCAGCAGTTTATGGGCGGGAGATTCGGAGACCCAGTACTTC
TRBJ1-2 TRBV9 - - CASSVGQNYGYTF TGTGCCAGCAGCGTAGGTCAGAACTATGGCTACACCTTC
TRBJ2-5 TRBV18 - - CASSPRPSVFDQETQYF TGTGCCAGCTCACCACGCCCTAGCGTCTTTGATCAAGAGACCCAGTACTTC
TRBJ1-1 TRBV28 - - CASSGQTVNTEAFF TGTGCCAGCAGTGGACAGACTGTGAACACTGAAGCTTTCTTT
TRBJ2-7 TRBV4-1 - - CASSQDSLEYSYEQYF TGCGCCAGCAGCCAAGATAGCTTGGAGTACTCCTACGAGCAGTACTTC
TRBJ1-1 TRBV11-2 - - CASTAGGSTEAFF TGTGCCAGCACGGCGGGTGGGAGCACTGAAGCTTTCTTT
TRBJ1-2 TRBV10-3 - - CAPHRTVLYGYTF TGTGCCCCCCATAGGACAGTGCTCTATGGCTACACCTTC
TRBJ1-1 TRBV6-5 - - CASSEMRGAFF TGTGCCAGCAGTGAAATGCGTGGGGCTTTCTTT
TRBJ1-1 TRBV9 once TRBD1 CASSVGTGERYTEAFF TGTGCCAGCAGCGTCGGGACAGGGGAGCGTTACACTGAAGCTTTCTTT
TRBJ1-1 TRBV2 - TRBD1 CASSVTGTETEAFF TGTGCCAGCAGTGTAACAGGGACAGAGACTGAAGCTTTCTTT
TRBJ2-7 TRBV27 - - CASSLRAASGYEQYF TGTGCCAGCAGTTTGAGGGCTGCCTCTGGCTACGAGCAGTACTTC
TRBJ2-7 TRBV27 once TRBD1 CASSLFAGGWDEQYF TGTGCCAGCAGCCTTTTCGCAGGGGGCTGGGACGAGCAGTACTTC
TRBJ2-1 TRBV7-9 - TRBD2 CASTRTSGYNEQFF TGTGCCAGCACCCGGACTAGCGGTTACAATGAGCAGTTCTTC
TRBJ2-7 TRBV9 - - CASSALTARDEQYF TGTGCCAGCAGCGCCCTAACGGCCAGGGACGAGCAGTACTTC
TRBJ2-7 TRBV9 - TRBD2 CASSAGTSGMLAEQYF TGTGCCAGCAGCGCCGGGACTAGCGGGATGTTGGCCGAGCAGTACTTC
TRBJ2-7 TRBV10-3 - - CAISEAYEQYF TGTGCCATCAGCGAGGCTTACGAGCAGTACTTC
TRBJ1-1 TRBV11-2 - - CASSLWGLNTEAFF TGTGCCAGCAGCTTGTGGGGCCTGAACACTGAAGCTTTCTTT
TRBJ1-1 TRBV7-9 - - CASSLDRVTEAFF TGTGCCAGCAGCTTAGACAGGGTCACTGAAGCTTTCTTT
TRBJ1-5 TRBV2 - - CASGPGAGTQPQHF TGTGCCAGCGGTCCGGGGGCAGGGACCCAGCCCCAGCATTTT
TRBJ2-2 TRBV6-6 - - CASSYRENTGELFF TGTGCCAGCAGTTACAGGGAAAACACCGGGGAGCTGTTTTTT
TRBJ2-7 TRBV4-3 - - CASSLRTPLDEQYF TGCGCCAGCAGCCTTCGGACACCCCTTGACGAGCAGTACTTC
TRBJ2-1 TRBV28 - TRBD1 CASSFESPDRGQIEQFF TGTGCCAGCAGTTTTGAGTCCCCGGACAGGGGGCAGATTGAGCAGTTCTTC
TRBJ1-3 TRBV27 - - CAGSLRGSGNTIYF TGTGCCGGCAGTTTAAGGGGTTCTGGAAACACCATATATTTT
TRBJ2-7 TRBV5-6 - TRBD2 CASSRREGRTARPPYEQYF TGTGCCAGCAGCCGTCGGGAGGGGCGAACCGCGCGCCCTCCCTACGAGCAGTACTTC
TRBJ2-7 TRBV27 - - CASSLGLFYEQYF TGTGCCAGCAGTCTGGGACTGTTTTACGAGCAGTACTTC
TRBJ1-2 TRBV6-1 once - CASWFRTYGYTF TGTGCCAGCTGGTTCAGAACCTATGGCTACACCTTC
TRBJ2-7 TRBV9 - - CASSRRDGSSYEQYF TGTGCCAGCAGCCGTAGGGACGGGAGCTCCTACGAGCAGTACTTC
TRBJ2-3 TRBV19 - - CASSIQAGIWRDTQYF TGTGCCAGTAGTATTCAGGCGGGCATCTGGAGGGATACGCAGTATTTT
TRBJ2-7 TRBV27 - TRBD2 CASSLLSSGPSYEQYF TGTGCCAGCAGTTTATTGTCTAGCGGGCCCTCCTACGAGCAGTACTTC
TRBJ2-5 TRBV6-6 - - CASDRGREKGETQYF TGTGCCAGCGATAGGGGGCGGGAGAAGGGAGAGACCCAGTACTTC
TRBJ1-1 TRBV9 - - CASSVVRGGTEAFF TGTGCCAGCAGCGTAGTTAGGGGGGGCACTGAAGCTTTCTTT
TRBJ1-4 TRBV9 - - CASSVGGARNEKLFF TGTGCCAGCAGCGTAGGGGGGGCGCGGAATGAAAAACTGTTTTTT